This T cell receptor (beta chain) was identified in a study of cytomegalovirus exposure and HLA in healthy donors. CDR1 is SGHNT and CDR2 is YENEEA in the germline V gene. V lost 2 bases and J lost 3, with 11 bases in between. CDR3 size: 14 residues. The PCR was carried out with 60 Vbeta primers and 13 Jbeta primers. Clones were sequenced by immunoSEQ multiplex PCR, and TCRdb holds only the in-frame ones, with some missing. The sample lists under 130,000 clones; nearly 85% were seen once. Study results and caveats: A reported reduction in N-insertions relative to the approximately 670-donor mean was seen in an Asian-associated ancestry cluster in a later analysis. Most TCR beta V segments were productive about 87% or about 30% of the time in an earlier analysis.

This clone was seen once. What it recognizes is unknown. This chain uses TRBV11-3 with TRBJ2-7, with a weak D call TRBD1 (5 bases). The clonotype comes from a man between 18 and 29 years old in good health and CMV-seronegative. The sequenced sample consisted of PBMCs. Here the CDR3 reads CASSLPDKVYEQYF. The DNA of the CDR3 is TGTGCCAGCAGCTTACCGGACAAGGTCTACGAGCAGTACTTC.